The clone carrying this T cell receptor beta chain was seen a single time. The antigen remains undetermined. TCRdb's copy holds only in-frame clones and misses some; the assay was immunoSEQ multiplex PCR. Of about 2.4 million clones detected, more than 85% appear once; the ten largest clones hold around 0.4%. The source of the sample is a study of shared clonotypes between healthy human individuals. Study-level points and caveats: The diversity represented, both genetic and in exposure history, was limited by few donors. Lower generation probabilities were found for non-shared clonotypes than for those shared by all four donors. Clonotype sharing levels among donors were expected to vary with sequencing depth.

This CDR3 comprises 14 residues. V lost 5 bases and J 4 bases, leaving 15 bases between the germline ends. CDR1 is SEHNR, CDR2 FQNEAQ, per germline (reference sequence). The clonotype was recovered from a man younger than 35 in good health. Some clones in this sample may be carry-over from other donors' samples. The rearrangement uses TRBV7-9 and TRBJ2-7, with no clear D. The sequencing input was naive CD4+ T cells from PBMCs. As to subset: CD45RA+ positively selected. The CDR3 reads CASSGRGHRYEQYF. Written as DNA, the CDR3 is TGTGCCAGCAGCGGCCGCGGTCACAGATACGAGCAGTACTTC.